This TCR beta chain was documented in a study of identical twins. V gave up 6 bases and J gave up 1 base; unmatched junction bases: 4. CDR3 length: 14 residues. This clonotype turned up a few times. What it recognizes is unknown. TCRdb re-called the 5' RACE reads through MiXCR, storing one row per CDR3 protein. The top ten hold roughly 1.6% of the sample, which has fewer than 800,000 distinct CDR3 sequences, roughly 7.2% seen once. Study results and caveats: Conclusions rested on cross-sectional statistics rather than following the same donors. With abundant cord blood beta clonotypes, insertions were fewer; memory repertoires showed no such pattern.

Separately, the same data were catalogued under a study of yellow fever vaccine responses in identical twins.

This receptor was obtained from a woman aged 18-29 years in good health. The source material was PBMCs. This chain uses TRBV12-3 or TRBV12-4 with TRBJ2-5, with 8 bases lining up with TRBD2. This CDR3 reads CASSVAGSQETQYF. The CDR3 DNA reads as TGTGCCAGCAGCGTAGCGGGGTCCCAAGAGACCCAGTACTTC.